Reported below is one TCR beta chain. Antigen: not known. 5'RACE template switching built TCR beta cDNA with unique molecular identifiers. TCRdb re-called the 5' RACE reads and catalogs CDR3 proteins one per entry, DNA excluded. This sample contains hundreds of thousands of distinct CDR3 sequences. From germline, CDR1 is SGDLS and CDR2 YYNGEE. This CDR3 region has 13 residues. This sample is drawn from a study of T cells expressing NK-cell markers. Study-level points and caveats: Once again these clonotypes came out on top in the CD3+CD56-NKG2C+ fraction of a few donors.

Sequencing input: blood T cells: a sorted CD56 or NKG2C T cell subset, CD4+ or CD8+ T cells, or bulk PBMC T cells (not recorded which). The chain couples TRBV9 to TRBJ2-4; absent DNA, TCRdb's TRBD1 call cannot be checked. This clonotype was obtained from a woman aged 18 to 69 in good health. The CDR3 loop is CASSVGGGDIQYF.